The rows below give T cell receptor beta chains drawn from one sample of a study of T cell responses to AZD1222 COVID-19 vaccine. The repertoire was sequenced with immunoSEQ multiplex PCR; TCRdb's copy has only in-frame clones and lacks some. The sample includes 140,000 to 150,000 clones, about 92% seen only once; the top ten take 1.9%. The specimen was peripheral blood, collected on day 0 of AZD1222 vaccination. The receptors were sampled from an adult in good health. CDR3s include the opening cysteine and the closing phenylalanine or tryptophan. D genes are given only for firm matches. Size is stated for part of the rows, as once, few or many counts, or as a class when the clone is expanded.

J | size | D | V | CDR3 | DNA
TRBJ1-4 | . | . | TRBV9 | CASSFRDPRFAPNEKLFF | TGTGCCAGCAGCTTCCGTGACCCCCGATTTGCGCCTAATGAAAAACTGTTTTTT
TRBJ2-7 | . | TRBD2 | TRBV27 | CASSLASGVLEQYF | TGTGCCAGTAGTCTAGCTAGCGGGGTCTTGGAGCAGTACTTC
TRBJ1-1 | . | TRBD1 | TRBV25-1 | CASSDLRGGNTEAFF | TGTGCCAGCAGTGACCTCAGGGGGGGAAACACTGAAGCTTTCTTT
TRBJ2-7 | few | . | TRBV7-9 | CASSLSLPEQYF | TGTGCCAGCAGCTTATCCCTCCCCGAGCAGTACTTC
TRBJ2-7 | . | . | TRBV6-7 | CASSYSVAVEYF | TGTGCCAGCAGTTACTCGGTTGCGGTGGAGTACTTC
TRBJ2-1 | . | . | TRBV6-5 | CASSRAWASEQFF | TGTGCCAGCAGTCGAGCTTGGGCGAGTGAGCAGTTCTTC
TRBJ2-5 | . | TRBD2 | TRBV11-2 | CASSHRISGAQETQYF | TGTGCCAGCAGCCACCGCATAAGCGGGGCTCAAGAGACCCAGTACTTC
TRBJ2-1 | few | . | TRBV5-4 | CASSLGAQQFF | TGTGCCAGCAGCTTGGGAGCTCAGCAGTTCTTC
TRBJ2-1 | . | TRBD2 | TRBV5-1 | CASSLVLAAQSSYNEQFF | TGCGCCAGCAGCTTGGTACTAGCGGCTCAGAGCTCCTACAATGAGCAGTTCTTC
TRBJ2-7 | . | . | TRBV2 | CASSEAGTPTYEQYF | TGTGCCAGCAGTGAAGCGGGGACACCTACCTACGAGCAGTACTTC
TRBJ1-3 | . | . | TRBV5-1 | CASSLASATISGNTIYF | TGCGCCAGCAGCTTGGCTAGCGCCACAATCTCTGGAAACACCATATATTTT
TRBJ1-5 | . | . | TRBV2 | CASSEGGQPNQPQHF | TGTGCCAGCAGTGAAGGCGGACAGCCGAATCAGCCCCAGCATTTT
TRBJ1-3 | once | . | TRBV5-1 | CASSLGGVSGNTIYF | TGCGCCAGCAGCTTGGGGGGCGTCTCTGGAAACACCATATATTTT
TRBJ1-1 | . | TRBD1 | TRBV29-1 | CSVQTGGTEAFF | TGCAGCGTGCAGACAGGGGGCACTGAAGCTTTCTTT
TRBJ1-1 | . | . | TRBV5-1 | CASSLKSNTEAFF | TGCGCCAGCAGCTTGAAGTCCAACACTGAAGCTTTCTTT
TRBJ2-7 | . | TRBD1 | TRBV9 | CASSVGQGAYEQYF | TGTGCCAGCAGCGTAGGGCAGGGGGCCTACGAGCAGTACTTC
TRBJ2-6 | . | TRBD1 | TRBV19 | CASRPGQGASGANVLTF | TGTGCCAGTAGACCGGGACAGGGGGCCTCTGGGGCCAACGTCCTGACTTTC
TRBJ2-7 | . | . | TRBV7-2 | CASSYARPGTLGNYEQYF | TGTGCCAGCAGCTACGCCCGCCCCGGGACTCTGGGCAACTACGAGCAGTACTTC
TRBJ1-1 | . | . | TRBV3-1/TRBV3-2 | CASSQVRGGAEAFF | TGTGCCAGCAGCCAAGTTCGGGGGGGCGCTGAAGCTTTCTTT
TRBJ2-1 | . | . | TRBV10-3 | CAISGQESSYNEQFF | TGTGCCATCAGTGGACAGGAGAGCTCCTACAATGAGCAGTTCTTC
TRBJ1-1 | . | . | TRBV10-1 | CASSEPTRLHVATGSRWCPFEAFF | TGCGCCAGCAGTGAGCCTACCCGATTACATGTCGCTACAGGGTCCCGTTGGTGCCCCTTCGAAGCTTTCTTT
TRBJ2-7 | . | TRBD1 | TRBV2 | CASIQQGALSEQYF | TGTGCCAGCATCCAACAGGGGGCGCTTTCCGAGCAGTACTTC
TRBJ2-2 | . | . | TRBV5-1 | CASSPGVTGELFF | TGCGCCAGCAGCCCAGGGGTTACCGGGGAGCTGTTTTTT
TRBJ1-1 | . | . | TRBV12-5 | CASGLVEARNTEAFF | TGTGCTAGTGGTTTGGTGGAGGCGCGGAACACTGAAGCTTTCTTT
TRBJ1-1 | . | . | TRBV19 | CASTEGAYGTNTEAFF | TGTGCCAGTACTGAAGGGGCATACGGAACTAACACTGAAGCTTTCTTT
TRBJ2-6 | once | . | TRBV7-9 | CASSLAQGTGANVLTF | TGTGCCAGCAGCTTAGCCCAGGGAACTGGGGCCAACGTCCTGACTTTC
TRBJ1-1 | . | . | TRBV21-1 | CASSRGGALYSNTEAFF | TGTGCCAGCAGCAGAGGGGGAGCCCTATATTCGAACACTGAAGCTTTCTTT
TRBJ2-3 | . | TRBD2 | TRBV7-9 | CASTQRAGGLVDTQYF | TGTGCCAGCACCCAAAGAGCGGGGGGGCTTGTAGATACGCAGTATTTT
TRBJ2-1 | . | TRBD2 | TRBV24-1 | CATSDNGGAGAESNEQFF | TGTGCCACCAGTGATAATGGAGGGGCGGGAGCGGAAAGCAATGAGCAGTTCTTC
TRBJ1-1 | . | . | TRBV11-3 | CASSLSGAPETEAFF | TGTGCCAGCAGCTTATCCGGGGCCCCGGAGACTGAAGCTTTCTTT
TRBJ2-3 | . | . | TRBV4-1 | CASSQVASPSTDTQYF | TGCGCCAGCAGCCAAGTCGCCAGCCCTAGCACAGATACGCAGTATTTT
TRBJ2-3 | . | TRBD2 | TRBV7-9 | CASSLGTSWVSTDTQYF | TGTGCCAGCAGCTTAGGGACTAGCTGGGTTAGCACAGATACGCAGTATTTT
TRBJ2-7 | . | TRBD1 | TRBV7-9 | CASNTGQGLRQYF | TGTGCCAGCAACACGGGACAGGGCCTTCGGCAGTACTTC
TRBJ1-2 | . | TRBD1 | TRBV5-6 | CASSLSGLRGPPYGYTF | TGTGCCAGCAGCTTGTCGGGCCTCAGGGGGCCTCCCTATGGCTACACCTTC
TRBJ2-7 | . | . | TRBV27 | CASSLPDRVYEQYF | TGTGCCAGCAGTTTACCGGACAGAGTCTACGAGCAGTACTTC
TRBJ2-7 | . | . | TRBV5-6 | CASSLRVRVNEQYF | TGTGCCAGCAGCTTGAGGGTCAGGGTGAACGAGCAGTACTTC
TRBJ1-1 | . | . | TRBV7-9 | CASSGRAQNTEAFF | TGTGCCAGCAGCGGGCGGGCACAGAACACTGAAGCTTTCTTT
TRBJ1-1 | . | . | TRBV6-5 | CASSQQGNTEAFF | TGTGCCAGCAGCCAGCAGGGTAACACTGAAGCTTTCTTT
TRBJ1-4 | . | . | TRBV11-2 | CASSSHEEKLFF | TGTGCCAGCAGCTCTCATGAAGAAAAACTGTTTTTT
TRBJ2-7 | . | TRBD1 | TRBV5-1 | CASQSGTANYEQYF | TGCGCCAGCCAAAGTGGGACAGCCAACTACGAGCAGTACTTC
TRBJ1-4 | . | TRBD1 | TRBV5-5 | CASSLDRGATNEKLFF | TGTGCCAGCAGCTTAGACAGGGGGGCGACTAATGAAAAACTGTTTTTT
TRBJ1-1 | . | . | TRBV18 | CASSPRQAVNTEAFF | TGTGCCAGCTCACCCCGACAGGCAGTGAACACTGAAGCTTTCTTT
TRBJ1-4 | once | . | TRBV9 | CASSPRGVANEKLFF | TGTGCCAGCAGCCCACGGGGGGTAGCTAATGAAAAACTGTTTTTT
TRBJ1-6 | . | . | TRBV13 | CASSAGILGPSPLHF | TGTGCCAGCAGCGCCGGGATCTTGGGCCCCTCACCCCTCCACTTT
TRBJ2-1 | . | TRBD2 | TRBV28 | CASSSSGLALNEQFF | TGTGCCAGCAGTTCCTCGGGACTAGCGTTGAATGAGCAGTTCTTC
TRBJ1-5 | . | . | TRBV19 | CASTQGYQPQHF | TGTGCCAGTACCCAGGGGTATCAGCCCCAGCATTTT
TRBJ2-2 | . | TRBD2 | TRBV9 | CASSVVGLAGGLTTGELFF | TGTGCCAGCAGCGTAGTGGGACTAGCGGGGGGATTAACCACCGGGGAGCTGTTTTTT
TRBJ1-5 | . | . | TRBV5-6 | CASSLYNLRGPPQHF | TGTGCCAGCAGCTTGTACAACTTGAGGGGTCCGCCCCAGCATTTT
TRBJ2-7 | . | TRBD2 | TRBV4-2 | CASSQDWGGSSYEQYF | TGTGCCAGCAGCCAAGATTGGGGGGGGAGCTCCTACGAGCAGTACTTC